These 10 T cell receptor beta chains share one sample of origin, sequenced in a study of T cell responses to AZD1222 COVID-19 vaccine. TCRdb's table, derived via immunoSEQ multiplex PCR, lists solely in-frame clones and lacks some. Of 150,000 to 200,000 clones listed, approximately 90% are singletons. The sequencing used peripheral blood, collected on day 0 of AZD1222 vaccination. The source of these receptors is an adult in good health.

The chain joins TRBV10-2 to TRBJ2-2; 7 bases map to TRBD2. This CDR3 has 17 residues. The V and J ends lost 7 bases and 4 bases, in that order; junction bases with no gene match: 15. Germline V lookup: CDR1 WSHSY, CDR2 SAAADI. The CDR3 sequence: CASKPGLSTGGTGELFF. The CDR3 DNA is TGCGCCAGCAAGCCGGGACTATCAACGGGTGGCACCGGGGAGCTGTTTTTT.

Only one count was recorded for this clone. This chain connects TRBV5-1 to TRBJ1-5, with D uncertain. Germline CDR1 and CDR2: SGHRS and YFSETQ. V was pared by 0 bases and J by 0 bases, with 7 bases between. The CDR3 totals 15 residues. The CDR3: CASSLGSYSNQPQHF. The CDR3 nucleotides are TGCGCCAGCAGCTTGGGAAGTTATAGCAATCAGCCCCAGCATTTT.

The rearrangement uses TRBV27 and TRBJ2-3; tentatively, D is TRBD1 (5 bases). V lost 4 bases and J lost 6, with 8 bases in between. The CDR3 sequence is 12 residues long. Germline CDR1 MNHEY, CDR2 SMNVEV (reference sequence). The CDR3 region has the DNA TGTGCCAGCAGTTCGTACAGGGATACGCAGTATTTT. This gives the protein CASSSYRDTQYF.

The gene calls are TRBV24-1 and TRBJ1-4, with 9 bases matching TRBD1. CDR1 is KGHDR, CDR2 SFDVKD, per germline. Trimming removed 2 bases from V and 8 bases from J; junction bases left unmatched: 5. The CDR3 is 15 residues long. This chain's CDR3 is CATSDSDRGREKLFF. In nucleotides, the CDR3 is TGTGCCACCAGTGATTCGGACAGGGGAAGGGAAAAACTGTTTTTT.

The rearrangement joins TRBV19 to TRBJ1-5; D is possibly TRBD1 (5 bases). The CDR3 is made up of 17 amino acids. The V gene's germline CDR1 is LNHDA and CDR2 SQIVND (reference sequence). Trimming shortened V by 0 bases and J by 0 bases, and 12 bases separated the two germline ends. The CDR3 DNA reads TGTGCCAGTAGTATAGATCGGGAAGGGGTTAGCAATCAGCCCCAGCATTTT. This encodes CASSIDREGVSNQPQHF.

In the case of this clone: The same CDR3 arises from other DNA sequences in this sample as well. This chain links TRBV12-3 or TRBV12-4 with TRBJ2-7; TRBD2 might be the D (5 bases). Trimming left V 3 bases short and J 3 bases short, with 9 bases between. The CDR3 has 13 residues. CDR3 in DNA: TGTGCCAGCAGTTTGGCTAGCAGCTACGAGCAGTACTTC. This sequence encodes CASSLASSYEQYF.

This chain links TRBV7-9 with TRBJ1-1; D is ambiguous. The germline V gene encodes CDR1 SEHNR and CDR2 FQNEAQ (reference sequence). Trimming left V 4 bases short and J 1 base short, with 7 bases between. This CDR3 contains 13 residues. The CDR3 protein is CASSSAQNTEAFF. The CDR3 coding sequence is TGTGCCAGCAGCTCTGCGCAGAACACTGAAGCTTTCTTT.

This clone was picked up a small number of times. This chain joins TRBV6-5 and TRBJ1-3; D is uncertain. The CDR3 is 11 amino acids. V gave up 6 bases and J gave up 9 bases, with 9 bases separating them. Germline-derived CDR1 and CDR2 are MNHEY and SVGAGI. In nucleotides, the CDR3 is TGTGCCAGCAGAACGACGGGCACCATATATTTT. Protein product: CASRTTGTIYF.

Details on this clone: This sample also contains other DNA sequences that code for the same CDR3. The V and J genes are TRBV4-1 and TRBJ1-1, with D maybe TRBD1 (5 bases). V lost 1 base and J lost 1, with 7 bases in between. The CDR3 runs 14 residues. Germline V gene data show CDR1 as MGHRA and CDR2 as YSYEKL. CDR3 DNA sequence: TGCGCCAGCAGCCAAGTTCAGGGGAACACTGAAGCTTTCTTT. Residues: CASSQVQGNTEAFF.

This clone was found once. This chain connects TRBV6-5 to TRBJ2-3, with a possible D match to TRBD1 (6 bases). The CDR3 is 14 amino acids. CDR1 and CDR2 from the germline V gene are MNHEY and SVGAGI. V lost 0 bases and J lost 3, with 7 bases in between. CDR3 residues: CASSYSGATDTQYF. The CDR3 nucleotides read TGTGCCAGCAGTTACTCGGGGGCAACAGATACGCAGTATTTT.